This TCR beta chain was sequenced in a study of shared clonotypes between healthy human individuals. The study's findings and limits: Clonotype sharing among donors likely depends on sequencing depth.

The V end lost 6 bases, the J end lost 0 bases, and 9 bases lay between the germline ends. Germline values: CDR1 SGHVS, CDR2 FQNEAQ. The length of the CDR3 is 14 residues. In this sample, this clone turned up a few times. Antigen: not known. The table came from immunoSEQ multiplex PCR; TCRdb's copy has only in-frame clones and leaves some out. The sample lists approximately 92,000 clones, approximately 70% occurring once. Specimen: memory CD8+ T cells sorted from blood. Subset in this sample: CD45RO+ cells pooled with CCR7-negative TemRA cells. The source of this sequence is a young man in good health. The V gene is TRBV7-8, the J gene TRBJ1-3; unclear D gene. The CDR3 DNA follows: TGTGCCAGCAGAGGACCGACCTCTGGAAACACCATATATTTT. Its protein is CASRGPTSGNTIYF.